This T cell receptor beta chain stems from a study of blood T cell repertoires in COVID-19. TCRdb's copy holds only in-frame clones and misses some; the assay was immunoSEQ multiplex PCR. Found here are just over 300,000 clones, 87% of them singletons; the top ten hold 8% to 9.5%. The CDR3 runs to 16 residues. Germline trimming cut 6 bases from V and 1 base from J; bases unmatched to any gene: 6. Germline loops: CDR1 SGHAT, CDR2 FQNNGV. This TCR came from a woman aged 18-30 years who had recovered from COVID-19. Specimen: PBMCs or T cells enriched from blood (not recorded which). The chain is built from TRBV11-2 and TRBJ2-1, with 10 bases matching TRBD2. The CDR3 sequence is CASRGLATTSYNEQFF. CDR3 in DNA: TGTGCCAGCAGGGGACTAGCGACGACTTCCTACAATGAGCAGTTCTTC. Filled out from reference TRBV11-2 and TRBJ2-1, the complete variable domain reads EAGVAQSPRYKIIEKRQSVAFWCNPISGHATLYWYQQILGQGPKLLIQFQNNGVVDDSQLPKDRFSAERLKGVDSTLKIQPAKLEDSAVYLCASRGLATTSYNEQFFGPGTRLTVL.